The 23 T cell receptor beta chains presented below share a single source sample, sequenced in a study of shared clonotypes between healthy human individuals (dated by TCRdb to 2020 to 2022). The library was made by the immunoSEQ multiplex PCR assay. TCRdb took over this immuneACCESS table, retaining in-frame rearrangements with V and J assigned. Such tables are incomplete; in checked studies, under half of the missing clones stem from an unresolved V gene, and the remainder is unexplained. The sample table lists about half a million clones, roughly 80% of them with a count of one. Of the sample, more than 10% is held by the ten largest clones. Source material: PBMCs. These receptors originate from a woman between 40 and 50 years old in good health. Some clones in this sample may be carry-over from other donors' samples.

V usage is TRBV2 and J usage is TRBJ2-5, with D possibly matching TRBD2 (6 bases). The CDR3 is 15 residues long. The V gene's germline CDR1 is SNHLY and CDR2 FYNNEI. V was pared by 6 bases and J by 5 bases, with 19 bases between. The CDR3 protein is CASRPGTPRGETQYF. In DNA, the CDR3 is TGTGCCAGCAGACCCGGGACCCCGCGGGGCGAGACCCAGTACTTC.

The chain uses TRBV28 and TRBJ1-5; 7 nucleotides line up with TRBD1. Germline-derived CDR1 and CDR2 are MDHEN and SYDVKM. The length of the CDR3 is 15 residues. J was trimmed by 10 bases and V by 6 bases; bases with no gene match: 15. The CDR3 DNA follows: TGTGCCAGCAGCCGACAGGGTGCGGCAATCAGCCCCCAGCATTTT. Translated, it gives CASSRQGAAISPQHF.

This clone was detected a few times. The rearrangement uses TRBV28 and TRBJ2-6; D is uncertain. V was pared by 7 bases and J by 0 bases, with 16 bases between. The CDR3 runs 17 residues. Per the germline V gene, CDR1 is MDHEN and CDR2 is SYDVKM. CDR3 region: CASTKQTPSSGANVLTF. The CDR3 nucleotides read TGTGCCAGCACCAAACAGACCCCGAGCTCTGGGGCCAACGTCCTGACTTTC. Drawing the rest from reference TRBV28 and TRBJ2-6, the complete variable domain is DVKVTQSSRYLVKRTGEKVFLECVQDMDHENMFWYRQDPGLGLRLIYFSYDVKMKEKGDIPEGYSVSREKKERFSLILESASTNQTSMYLCASTKQTPSSGANVLTFGAGSRLTVL.

The genes are TRBV7-8 and TRBJ2-7; unclear D gene. Germline V gene lookup returns CDR1 SGHVS and CDR2 FQNEAQ. CDR3 length: 11 residues. V gave up 5 bases and J gave up 4 bases, with 6 bases separating them. As DNA, the CDR3 is TGTGCCAGCAGCAACAGATACGAGCAGTACTTC. It translates to CASSNRYEQYF.

This clone occurred once. The V gene is TRBV19, the J gene TRBJ1-1, with 8 bases aligning to TRBD1. Trimming cost V 2 bases and J 1 base; bases outside gene matches: 3. The CDR3 covers 15 residues. The germline gives CDR1 LNHDA, CDR2 SQIVND (reference sequence). Here the CDR3 reads CASSIPGQGNTEAFF. CDR3 bases: TGTGCCAGTAGTATACCCGGACAGGGGAACACTGAAGCTTTCTTT.

J is TRBJ1-5 and V is TRBV10-2; 11 nucleotides agree with TRBD1. The CDR3 loop spans 14 amino acids. V shed 10 bases, J shed 5 bases, and the junction held 7 bases outside the gene matches. Germline values: CDR1 WSHSY, CDR2 SAAADI. The CDR3 nucleotides read TGCGCCACCTCTGGGACAGGGGGTGATCAGCCCCAGCATTTT. As protein: CATSGTGGDQPQHF.

The V and J genes are TRBV7-2 and TRBJ2-7, with 13 bases fitting TRBD2. This CDR3 contains 17 residues. The V and J ends lost 3 bases and 4 bases, in that order; junction bases with no gene match: 9. Germline CDR1 SGHTA, CDR2 FQGNSA. Here the CDR3 DNA reads TGTGCCAGCAGCTTCGAATGGGGGACTAGCGGGACTTACGAGCAGTACTTC. Residues: CASSFEWGTSGTYEQYF.

This clone appeared a few times. The genes are TRBV7-2 and TRBJ2-5; 7 bases map to TRBD2. The germline gives CDR1 SGHTA, CDR2 FQGNSA. The CDR3 consists of 15 residues. V gave up 5 bases and J gave up 4 bases; unmatched junction bases: 10. CDR3 protein: CASSLGLTVVETQYF. The CDR3 bases are TGTGCCAGCAGCCTGGGACTAACCGTGGTAGAGACCCAGTACTTC.

This clone was counted a few times. The chain combines TRBV28 with TRBJ2-7; no clear D gene. The CDR3 runs to 13 residues. The germline CDR1 and CDR2 sequences are MDHEN and SYDVKM. V lost 3 bases and J lost 5, with 11 bases in between. Here the CDR3 DNA reads TGTGCCAGCAGTTTTAGGCCCAGCCACGAGCAGTACTTC. This codes for CASSFRPSHEQYF.

The V and J genes are TRBV6-1 and TRBJ1-3; 7 bases line up with TRBD1. V trimming: 4 bases; J trimming: 0 bases; junction bases outside the gene matches: 9. Germline CDR1 reads MNHNS; CDR2 reads SASEGT. This CDR3 has 17 amino acids. CDR3 in DNA: TGTGCCAGCAGTGGGGCTCCGGGACAGAGCTCTGGAAACACCATATATTTT. Translated: CASSGAPGQSSGNTIYF.

This sequence joins TRBV19 and TRBJ2-5, with 12 bases lining up with TRBD1. V dropped 7 bases and J dropped 5; count of bases not matched to a gene: 8. Germline V gene sequence: CDR1 LNHDA, CDR2 SQIVND (reference sequence). This CDR3 contains 15 residues. The CDR3 DNA sequence: TGTGCCAGTAAAGAGGGACAGGGGGCATGGGAGACCCAGTACTTC. It translates to CASKEGQGAWETQYF.

The V call is TRBV19, the J call TRBJ1-5; possible D gene TRBD1, 6 bases. The V gene's germline CDR1 is LNHDA and CDR2 SQIVND (reference sequence). V lost 4 bases to trimming and J lost 8 bases, with 18 bases between them. The CDR3 runs 15 residues. The CDR3 loop is CASSNLGGRIEPQHF. The CDR3, as DNA: TGTGCCAGTAGTAACCTCGGGGGGCGCATAGAGCCCCAGCATTTT.

The chain is built from TRBV27 and TRBJ1-2; a possible D gene is TRBD1 (6 bases). The CDR3 consists of 14 residues. The V gene lost 6 bases and the J gene lost 4 bases, with 15 bases spanning the gap. Germline V gene lookup returns CDR1 MNHEY and CDR2 SMNVEV (reference sequence). For the CDR3, the DNA is TGTGCCAGCAGACCCGGGACATCCCTCTATGGCTACACCTTC. It encodes CASRPGTSLYGYTF.

Only one count was recorded for this clone. V gene TRBV5-8 combines with J gene TRBJ2-7; tentatively, D is TRBD2 (5 bases). Between the trimmed V and J ends, which lost 6 bases and 4 bases, there was a span of 14 bases. CDR1 SGHTS and CDR2 YDEGEE come from the germline V gene. The CDR3 loop spans 13 amino acids. The CDR3 loop is CASNGVTGYEQYF. The CDR3 DNA follows: TGTGCCAGCAACGGGGTAACTGGGTACGAGCAGTACTTC.

About this clone: The junction and the germline gene differ at one end; a read error may be behind it. The rearrangement links TRBV9 to TRBJ2-7; maybe TRBD2 (5 bases). Germline values: CDR1 SGDLS, CDR2 YYNGEE. The CDR3 contains 15 residues. The CDR3 sequence is CASSVNDWGAYERYF. DNA for the CDR3: TGTGCCAGCAGCGTAAATGACTGGGGAGCGTACGAGCGGTACTTC.

The rearrangement joins TRBV11-2 to TRBJ2-5, with TRBD1 matching 10 bases. Trimming took 1 base from V and 3 from J; bases not matched to a gene: 2. CDR1 and CDR2 (germline): SGHAT, FQNNGV. The CDR3 contains 15 residues. For the CDR3, the DNA is TGTGCCAGCAGCTTAGGAGGGACAGGGGAAGAGACCCAGTACTTC. It codes for CASSLGGTGEETQYF.

The V and J genes are TRBV15 and TRBJ1-1, with a tentative D call TRBD1 (5 bases). Germline values: CDR1 LNHNV, CDR2 YYDKDF (reference sequence). This CDR3 is built from 14 residues. Trimming pared 1 base from V and 1 base from J, leaving 7 bases between. The CDR3 DNA follows: TGTGCCACCAGCAGAGGCAGGGAGAACACTGAAGCTTTCTTT. It encodes CATSRGRENTEAFF.

The chain has TRBV7-8 and TRBJ2-7; 13 bases are shared with TRBD2. Trimming took 1 base from V and 5 from J; bases not matched to a gene: 5. CDR1 and CDR2 (germline): SGHVS, FQNEAQ. This CDR3 is 16 amino acids long. Here the CDR3 reads CASSLELAGGPNEQYF. In nucleotides, the CDR3 is TGTGCCAGCAGCTTAGAACTAGCGGGAGGGCCTAACGAGCAGTACTTC.

This clone was picked up one time. The chain carries TRBV2 and TRBJ1-4; possible D gene TRBD1, 5 bases. Trimming left V 3 bases short and J 3 bases short, with 11 bases between. The CDR3 is made up of 15 amino acids. Germline CDR1 SNHLY, CDR2 FYNNEI. Here the CDR3 reads CASSDFGAANEKLFF. CDR3 nucleotides: TGTGCCAGCAGTGATTTCGGGGCTGCTAATGAAAAACTGTTTTTT.

The chain links TRBV7-2 to TRBJ1-1, with D unresolved. Germline-derived CDR1 and CDR2 are SGHTA and FQGNSA. The CDR3 covers 16 residues. The ends were cut back, 0 bases at V and 0 bases at J, with 11 bases in the middle. The CDR3 nucleotides are TGTGCCAGCAGCTTAGCTCCCGGGCCCATGAACACTGAAGCTTTCTTT. Its translation is CASSLAPGPMNTEAFF.

The chain employs TRBV28 and TRBJ2-3; D is uncertain. There are 13 residues in the CDR3. V lost 3 bases and J 3 bases, leaving 7 bases between the germline ends. The V gene's germline CDR1 is MDHEN and CDR2 SYDVKM. CDR3 coding DNA: TGTGCCAGCAGTTTGGTACAGACAGATACGCAGTATTTT. It specifies CASSLVQTDTQYF.

V is TRBV18 and J is TRBJ1-4, with D perhaps TRBD1 (6 bases). Germline loops: CDR1 KGHSH, CDR2 LQKENI. Trimming shortened V by 6 bases and J by 4 bases, and 15 bases separated the two germline ends. The CDR3 loop spans 15 amino acids. Here the CDR3 DNA reads TGTGCCAGCTCCCCCACAGGGTCGGGTAATGAAAAACTGTTTTTT. The encoded protein is CASSPTGSGNEKLFF. Complete variable domain (other parts from reference TRBV18 and TRBJ1-4): NAGVMQNPRHLVRRRGQEARLRCSPMKGHSHVYWYRQLPEEGLKFMVYLQKENIIDESGMPKERFSAEFPKEGPSILRIQQVVRGDSAAYFCASSPTGSGNEKLFFGSGTQLSVL.

Notes on this clone: This sample also contains other DNA sequences that code for the same CDR3. V usage is TRBV14 and J usage is TRBJ1-2, with unresolved D. V lost 3 bases and J 3 bases, leaving 8 bases between the germline ends. The germline gives CDR1 SGHDN, CDR2 FVKESK. CDR3 length: 13 amino acids. CDR3 in amino acids: CASSQGQDYGYTF. CDR3 sequence (DNA): TGTGCCAGCAGCCAGGGTCAGGACTATGGCTACACCTTC.